These 32 T cell receptor beta chains came from one sample sequenced in a study of cytomegalovirus exposure and HLA in healthy donors. In the PCR, 60 Vbeta and 13 Jbeta primers were used. Sequenced by immunoSEQ multiplex PCR; TCRdb stores in-frame clones only, minus some. The data contain some 100,000 clones, roughly 58% of them seen just once; the ten biggest clones take up approximately 5.8%. The specimen was PBMCs. These receptors were obtained from a woman between 25 and 40 years old in good health and CMV-seropositive.

V usage is TRBV19 and J usage is TRBJ1-1; 8 nucleotides match TRBD1. This CDR3 has 15 amino acids. Trimming at V came to 4 bases and at J to 2 bases, leaving 6 bases not matched to a gene. Per germline, CDR1 LNHDA and CDR2 SQIVND (reference sequence). The CDR3 loop reads CASSRAGGVNTEAFF. As DNA, the CDR3 is TGTGCCAGTAGTAGGGCAGGGGGCGTAAACACTGAAGCTTTCTTT.

J is TRBJ2-2 and V is TRBV2; D might be TRBD1 (5 bases). This CDR3 is built from 16 residues. The germline V gene encodes CDR1 SNHLY and CDR2 FYNNEI. V shed 4 bases and J shed 3 bases, with 15 bases lying between them. The CDR3 spells CASSVQGLIDTGELFF. As DNA, the CDR3 is TGTGCCAGCAGTGTTCAGGGATTAATCGACACCGGGGAGCTGTTTTTT.

This clone appeared a few times. The chain couples TRBV4-3 to TRBJ2-3, with 8 positions matching TRBD1. CDR3 length: 15 amino acids. The trim removed 1 base at V and 5 bases at J, leaving 5 bases unmatched. The germline V gene encodes CDR1 LGHNA and CDR2 YSLEER. CDR3: CASSQVQGARDTQYF. CDR3 in DNA: TGCGCCAGCAGCCAAGTCCAGGGGGCTAGAGATACGCAGTATTTT.

The chain is built from TRBV27 and TRBJ2-6; 9 bases fit TRBD1. CDR1 and CDR2 (germline): MNHEY, SMNVEV (reference sequence). The CDR3 spans 16 residues. V lost 6 bases to trimming and J lost 3 bases; unmatched junction nucleotides: 6. The CDR3 nucleotides read TGTGCCAGCAGGGGACAGGGAAACGGTGGGGCCAACGTCCTGACTTTC. Translated, it gives CASRGQGNGGANVLTF.

This clone has more than one count but fewer than ten. This chain joins TRBV5-1 and TRBJ2-1; 10 bases align to TRBD1. V was pared by 4 bases and J by 7 bases, with 11 bases of the junction left unmatched. This CDR3 has 16 amino acids. Looked up from germline, CDR1 is SGHRS and CDR2 is YFSETQ. The CDR3 is CASSLTPGQGSNEQFF. The DNA for the CDR3 is TGCGCCAGCAGCCTGACTCCGGGACAGGGGTCGAATGAGCAGTTCTTC.

The rearrangement links TRBV19 to TRBJ2-1; TRBD2 is a possible D gene (5 bases). V was pared by 7 bases and J by 5 bases, with 15 bases between. The CDR3 consists of 14 residues. The germline CDR1 and CDR2 sequences are LNHDA and SQIVND (reference sequence). The CDR3 protein is CASMSSGYNNEQFF. The CDR3 region has the DNA TGTGCCAGTATGTCCAGCGGATATAACAATGAGCAGTTCTTC.

This clone was seen more than once but under ten times. V usage is TRBV4-2 and J usage is TRBJ2-5, with 9 bases that match TRBD1. The length of the CDR3 is 15 residues. V lost 6 bases to trimming and J lost 3 bases; unmatched junction nucleotides: 8. Looked up from germline, CDR1 is LGHNA and CDR2 is YNFKEQ. This chain's CDR3 is CASRGTGQGEETQYF. For the CDR3, the DNA is TGTGCCAGCAGAGGCACGGGACAGGGAGAAGAGACCCAGTACTTC.

The chain carries TRBV6-5 and TRBJ1-3; D is unclear. Between the trimmed V and J ends, which lost 2 bases and 0 bases, there was a span of 5 bases. CDR1 is MNHEY and CDR2 is SVGAGI in the germline V gene. This CDR3 region has 14 residues. CDR3 bases: TGTGCCAGCAGTTACGAACTCTCTGGAAACACCATATATTTT. Translating it yields CASSYELSGNTIYF.

The chain employs TRBV9 and TRBJ2-5; 7 bases match TRBD2. CDR3 length: 16 amino acids. Germline V gives CDR1 SGDLS, CDR2 YYNGEE. The J segment lost 5 bases and the V segment lost 0 bases, leaving 10 bases of the junction unmatched. DNA for the CDR3: TGTGCCAGCAGCGTAGAAGGCGGGGGAACGTGGGAGACCCAGTACTTC. This sequence encodes CASSVEGGGTWETQYF.

The V call is TRBV19, the J call TRBJ2-3, with 8 bases lining up with TRBD2. Trimming at V came to 8 bases and at J to 5 bases, leaving 9 bases not matched to a gene. This CDR3 has 14 amino acids. Germline CDR1 is LNHDA and CDR2 is SQIVND (reference sequence). CDR3 sequence (DNA): TGTGCCAGTCGCTCGGGGGGGGCCGGAGATACGCAGTATTTT. Its translation is CASRSGGAGDTQYF.

The chain recombines TRBV13 with TRBJ2-1, with D tentatively TRBD1 (5 bases). With 5 bases removed from V and 5 bases from J, the gap between germline ends came to 10 bases. The germline CDR1 and CDR2 sequences are PRHDT and FYEKMQ (reference sequence). The CDR3 consists of 13 residues. In DNA form, the CDR3 reads TGTGCCAGCAGCGACAGTTCCAACAATGAGCAGTTCTTC. Translation gives CASSDSSNNEQFF.

This clone was recorded a few times. V is TRBV11-2 and J is TRBJ1-6; TRBD1 agrees at 7 bases. This CDR3 contains 15 residues. Germline values: CDR1 SGHAT, CDR2 FQNNGV. The V and J ends lost 2 bases and 7 bases, in that order; junction bases with no gene match: 5. The CDR3 bases are TGTGCCAGCAGCTTATCCGGGACAGAGAATTCACCCCTCCACTTT. This codes for CASSLSGTENSPLHF.

This chain joins TRBV5-1 and TRBJ2-7; TRBD1 matches at 9 bases. The CDR3 is 15 amino acids. Germline CDR1 SGHRS, CDR2 YFSETQ. V lost 4 bases and J lost 5; bases outside the gene matches: 10. The CDR3 loop is CASSPAAGQGNEQYF. For the CDR3, the DNA is TGCGCCAGCAGCCCGGCCGCAGGACAGGGGAACGAGCAGTACTTC.

The chain has TRBV7-9 and TRBJ1-1; TRBD1 aligns across 9 bases. J was trimmed by 10 bases and V by 4 bases; bases with no gene match: 16. The CDR3 runs 16 residues. Germline-derived CDR1 and CDR2 are SEHNR and FQNEAQ (reference sequence). As DNA, the CDR3 is TGTGCCAGCAGCTCCTTTCCGGGACAGGGCACGGGGAGAGCTTTCTTT. Protein sequence: CASSSFPGQGTGRAFF.

The chain recombines TRBV7-9 with TRBJ2-3; D is unresolved. The CDR3 runs to 16 residues. The V end was cut by 2 bases, the J end by 2 bases, with 14 bases between. Germline V gene lookup returns CDR1 SEHNR and CDR2 FQNEAQ (reference sequence). CDR3 amino acids: CASSLLGGSFTDTQYF. The CDR3 DNA is TGTGCCAGCAGCTTATTAGGCGGATCTTTCACAGATACGCAGTATTTT.

This clone was counted only a few times. The chain uses TRBV6-5 and TRBJ1-1; 7 nucleotides align to TRBD1. Per germline, CDR1 MNHEY and CDR2 SVGAGI. The V segment lost 1 base and the J segment 9 bases; nucleotides outside the gene matches: 8. This CDR3 has 14 amino acids. The CDR3: CASSYLLTGSKAFF. CDR3 DNA: TGTGCCAGCAGTTACTTGCTGACAGGGTCAAAAGCTTTCTTT.

Written as DNA, the CDR3 is TGTGCCAGCAGCTTAGGGCGGGGTCTCCTAAGCGAGCAGTACTTC. Its translation: CASSLGRGLLSEQYF. The chain carries TRBV11-3 and TRBJ2-7, with D possibly being TRBD2 (6 bases). V lost 1 base, J lost 6 bases, and 16 bases lay in between. Germline values: CDR1 SGHNT, CDR2 YENEEA. This CDR3 comprises 15 residues.

The CDR3 sequence is CASSRTGGVTDTQYF. CDR3 DNA: TGTGCCAGCAGCCGCACAGGGGGCGTTACAGATACGCAGTATTTT. The chain links TRBV7-3 to TRBJ2-3; 9 bases are shared with TRBD1. Looked up from germline, CDR1 is SGHTA and CDR2 is FQGTGA. The CDR3 sequence is 15 residues long. After removal of 5 bases from V and 3 bases from J, the junction contained 6 bases not matched to a gene.

The V call is TRBV19, the J call TRBJ2-1, with TRBD1 matching over 10 bases. This CDR3 is 15 amino acids long. The J segment lost 4 bases and the V segment lost 5 bases, leaving 5 bases of the junction unmatched. Germline-derived CDR1 and CDR2 are LNHDA and SQIVND (reference sequence). The DNA of the CDR3 is TGTGCCAGTAGTCCAGGGACAGGGGTTTACAATGAGCAGTTCTTC. Its translation is CASSPGTGVYNEQFF.

The CDR3 is CASKDPGQGAYEQYF. CDR3 DNA sequence: TGTGCCAGCAAGGACCCGGGACAGGGCGCCTACGAGCAGTACTTC. The rearrangement uses TRBV2 and TRBJ2-7, with 9 bases that match TRBD1. Germline assignment: CDR1 SNHLY and CDR2 FYNNEI. There are 15 residues in the CDR3. V shed 7 bases and J 2 bases; nucleotides not matched to a gene: 9. The variable domain in full, completed from reference TRBV2 and TRBJ2-7, reads EPEVTQTPSHQVTQMGQEVILRCVPISNHLYFYWYRQILGQKVEFLVSFYNNEISEKSEIFDDQFSVERPDGSNFTLKIRSTKLEDSAMYFCASKDPGQGAYEQYFGPGTRLTVT.

The chain uses TRBV5-1 and TRBJ1-3; 10 bases align to TRBD1. Germline V gives CDR1 SGHRS, CDR2 YFSETQ. CDR3 size: 16 residues. Germline trimming cut 4 bases from V and 0 bases from J; bases unmatched to any gene: 4. Here the CDR3 DNA reads TGCGCCAGCAGCAGGACAGGGGGGAACTCTGGAAACACCATATATTTT. Encoded protein: CASSRTGGNSGNTIYF.

This chain uses TRBV5-4 with TRBJ2-1; TRBD1 agrees at 8 bases. This CDR3 comprises 15 residues. The V segment lost 4 bases and the J segment 9 bases; nucleotides outside the gene matches: 12. The germline CDR1 and CDR2 sequences are SGHNT and YYREEE (reference sequence). CDR3 loop: CASSLSGDRGFEQFF. The CDR3 DNA sequence: TGTGCCAGCAGCCTTTCGGGAGACAGGGGTTTTGAGCAGTTCTTC. The whole variable domain, remainder taken from reference TRBV5-4 and TRBJ2-1, is ETGVTQSPTHLIKTRGQQVTLRCSSQSGHNTVSWYQQALGQGPQFIFQYYREEENGRGNFPPRFSGLQFPNYSSELNVNALELDDSALYLCASSLSGDRGFEQFFGPGTRLTVL.

A few counts support this clone. The V call is TRBV11-1, the J call TRBJ2-3, with D perhaps matching TRBD1 (5 bases). Germline values: CDR1 SGHAT, CDR2 FQDESV (reference sequence). The V and J ends lost 5 bases and 1 base respectively, with 13 bases between them. The CDR3 has 15 residues. DNA of the CDR3: TGTGCCAGCAGCCCAAGGGTAGGGGGCACAGATACGCAGTATTTT. This codes for CASSPRVGGTDTQYF.

The gene calls are TRBV15 and TRBJ1-3; D unresolved. The CDR3 contains 11 residues. Germline V gene lookup returns CDR1 LNHNV and CDR2 YYDKDF (reference sequence). V gave up 8 bases and J gave up 4 bases, with 6 bases separating them. The CDR3 spells CATSSGNTIYF. CDR3 sequence (DNA): TGTGCCACCTCTTCCGGAAACACCATATATTTT. Full variable domain (remainder filled in from reference TRBV15 and TRBJ1-3): DAMVIQNPRYQVTQFGKPVTLSCSQTLNHNVMYWYQQKSSQAPKLLFHYYDKDFNNEADTPDNFQSRRPNTSFCFLDIRSPGLGDTAMYLCATSSGNTIYFGEGSWLTVV.

This sequence joins TRBV6-1 and TRBJ2-1; D is unclear. V was shortened by 4 bases and J by 7 bases, with 11 bases between the two germline ends. The CDR3 loop spans 13 amino acids. Germline V gene lookup returns CDR1 MNHNS and CDR2 SASEGT. The CDR3 protein is CASSVWYENEQFF. CDR3 coding DNA: TGTGCCAGCAGTGTCTGGTATGAGAATGAGCAGTTCTTC.

The genes are TRBV30 and TRBJ1-5, with TRBD1 as a possible D gene (5 bases). Trimming removed 4 bases at V and 2 bases at J, with 12 bases between. Germline V lookup: CDR1 GTSNPN, CDR2 SVGIG (reference sequence). The CDR3 spans 14 residues. CDR3 sequence: CAWTAGLGNQPQHF. The CDR3 DNA reads as TGTGCCTGGACCGCAGGGTTAGGCAATCAGCCCCAGCATTTT.

This clone was seen once. The gene calls are TRBV7-2 and TRBJ2-7; no firm D call. The CDR3 length is 14 residues. The germline V and J ends were trimmed by 1 base and 1 base, with 8 bases remaining between them. Per the germline V gene, CDR1 is SGHTA and CDR2 is FQGNSA. The CDR3 region is CASSLGGISYEQYF. CDR3 bases: TGTGCCAGCAGCTTAGGTGGCATTTCCTACGAGCAGTACTTC.

The V call is TRBV5-1, the J call TRBJ1-3, with 9 bases lining up with TRBD1. V shed 2 bases, J shed 8 bases, and the junction held 14 bases outside the gene matches. The germline gives CDR1 SGHRS, CDR2 YFSETQ. This CDR3 comprises 17 residues. For the CDR3, the DNA is TGCGCCAGCAGCTTTGGATTGGGCGGACAGGGGAGAGACACCATATATTTT. Protein product: CASSFGLGGQGRDTIYF.

Here the CDR3 reads CAWSARGSQPQHF. The CDR3, as DNA: TGTGCCTGGAGCGCTAGGGGTTCTCAGCCCCAGCATTTT. The V gene is TRBV30, the J gene TRBJ1-5; tentative D call: TRBD1 (5 bases). The ends were cut back, 3 bases at V and 6 bases at J, with 12 bases in the middle. This CDR3 contains 13 residues. Germline values: CDR1 GTSNPN, CDR2 SVGIG (reference sequence).

The chain combines TRBV28 with TRBJ1-2; D is unresolved. The CDR3 sequence is 14 residues long. Germline V CDR1 and CDR2: MDHEN, SYDVKM. Deletions cut 3 bases from V and 8 bases from J, with 16 bases between. The CDR3 sequence is CASSFPQVSLGYTF. Here the CDR3 DNA reads TGTGCCAGCAGTTTCCCCCAGGTTTCCCTGGGCTACACCTTC.

This clone was picked up a small number of times. The rearrangement links TRBV30 to TRBJ2-7; TRBD1 matches 8 bases. CDR3 length: 14 amino acids. Germline V gene lookup returns CDR1 GTSNPN and CDR2 SVGIG (reference sequence). V dropped 2 bases and J dropped 3; count of bases not matched to a gene: 6. CDR3 residues: CAWSRTGPVYEQYF. The CDR3 DNA reads TGTGCCTGGAGTAGGACAGGGCCAGTCTACGAGCAGTACTTC. The full variable domain, its missing parts supplied by reference TRBV30 and TRBJ2-7, is SQTIHQWPATLVQPVGSPLSLECTVEGTSNPNLYWYRQAAGRGLQLLFYSVGIGQISSEVPQNLSASRPQDRQFILSSKKLLLSDSGFYLCAWSRTGPVYEQYFGPGTRLTVT.

The sample holds a few counts of this clone. The chain couples TRBV9 to TRBJ1-5; D gene unclear. Germline-derived CDR1 and CDR2 are SGDLS and YYNGEE. This CDR3 contains 15 residues. The V gene lost 0 bases and the J gene lost 1 base, with 8 bases spanning the gap. CDR3: CASSVGVGSNQPQHF. CDR3 sequence (DNA): TGTGCCAGCAGCGTAGGTGTCGGGAGCAATCAGCCCCAGCATTTT. The full variable domain, rest sourced from reference TRBV9 and TRBJ1-5, is DSGVTQTPKHLITATGQRVTLRCSPRSGDLSVYWYQQSLDQGLQFLIQYYNGEERAKGNILERFSAQQFPDLHSELNLSSLELGDSALYFCASSVGVGSNQPQHFGDGTRLSIL.